Included here is one TCR beta chain sequence, with context. The data are from a study of CD8 T cells in Susac syndrome. RNA amounts of about 0.5 to 1 ug underwent reverse transcription with random hexamers. Across 54 Vbeta and 13 Jbeta, TCR beta CDR3 was amplified with immunoSEQ multiplex PCR. TCRdb called the immunoSEQ multiplex PCR reads again in MiXCR, with one record for every CDR3 protein. In the table there are some 300,000 distinct CDR3 sequences, approximately 85% of which are singletons. CDR3 length: 13 residues. The V end lost 5 bases, the J end lost 5 bases, and 13 bases lay between the germline ends. Germline loops: CDR1 MNHEY, CDR2 SMNVEV (reference sequence).

The sequence was obtained from a human donor with multiple sclerosis. Sequenced sample: CD8+ T cells from PBMCs. The rearrangement links TRBV27 to TRBJ2-7; no reliable D call. The CDR3 sequence is CASSQPRRNEQYF. CDR3 bases: TGTGCCAGCAGTCAACCTCGACGTAACGAGCAGTACTTC.